This T cell receptor (beta chain) came from a study of T cells in localized non-small cell lung cancer. Overall study results and limits: Appearing in adjacent lung were a median about 50 of the top 100 tumor clones. As only one tumor region underwent sequencing, heterogeneity remains possible. With higher T cell density in blood came longer overall survival. There was higher T cell clonality in uninvolved adjacent lung than in tumor, and it was highest there.

Germline V lookup: CDR1 MNHGY, CDR2 SAAAGT. The CDR3 length is 15 residues. J gave up 2 bases and V 7 bases, and 10 bases lay outside the gene matches. Produced via immunoSEQ multiplex PCR; TCRdb's table is partial and in-frame only. This sample has 900 to 1,000 clones, with around a third found just once. By share, this clone ranks as large. Its antigen is undetermined. The chain recombines TRBV6-8 with TRBJ1-2; TRBD1 agrees at 7 bases. This clonotype was obtained from a male donor at least 60 years old with stage II squamous cell lung carcinoma. The sample here was lung tumor tissue, taken before any cancer treatment. CDR3 residues: CASNPGTVINYGYTF. The CDR3 DNA follows: TGTGCCAGCAACCCCGGGACAGTTATAAACTATGGCTACACCTTC.